This T cell receptor (beta chain) was retrieved from a study of T-cell reconstitution after alpha-beta-depleted transplantation in children. With V trimmed by 1 base and J by 6 bases, 10 bases remained unmatched. This CDR3 is built from 17 residues. Germline V gives CDR1 SGHVS, CDR2 FQNEAQ. Study findings and constraints: At day 60, the high TCRbeta diversity found in some patients originated from recipient T cells and thymic progenitors that had survived. T-cell counts and diversity at one year following transplant were attributed mainly to newly produced T cells. Expanded graft clones numbering several hundred reportedly gave rise to alpha-beta T cells about two months after transplant.

Molecular barcoding with unique molecular identifiers was used for the TCRbeta library. TCRdb passed the PCR reads through MiXCR, listing each CDR3 protein once. The sample consists of under 450,000 distinct CDR3 sequences, 15% to 20% of them appearing once. In the case of this clonotype: The antigen is not known.

The sequenced sample was PBMCs, mostly from graft donor cells, obtained 360 days after TCRalphabeta/CD19-depleted stem cell transplant. V is TRBV7-8 and J is TRBJ2-1, with TRBD1 identical over 9 bases. The clonotype comes from a boy in the first two years of life who had a stem cell transplant for Wiskott-Aldrich syndrome, so the T cells may come from the graft donor. The CDR3 nucleotides read TGTGCCAGCAGCTTAGTGGGGGGGACAGGGCCCGTCAATGAGCAGTTCTTC. This codes for CASSLVGGTGPVNEQFF.